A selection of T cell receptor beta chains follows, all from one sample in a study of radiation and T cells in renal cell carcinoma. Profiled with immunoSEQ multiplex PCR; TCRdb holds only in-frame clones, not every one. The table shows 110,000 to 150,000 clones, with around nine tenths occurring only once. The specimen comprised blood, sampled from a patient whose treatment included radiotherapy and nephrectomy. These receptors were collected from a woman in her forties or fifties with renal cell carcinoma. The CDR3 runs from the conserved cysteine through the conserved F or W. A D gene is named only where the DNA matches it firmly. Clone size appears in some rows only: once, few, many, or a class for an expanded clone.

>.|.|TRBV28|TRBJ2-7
CASSLPTVSLPSYEQYF
TGTGCCAGCAGTTTACCGACAGTTTCGCTTCCCTCCTACGAGCAGTACTTC
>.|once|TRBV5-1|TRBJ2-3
CASSLAGTVYTDTQYF
TGCGCCAGCAGCTTGGCCGGAACAGTATACACAGATACGCAGTATTTT
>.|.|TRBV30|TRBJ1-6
CAWSATVNSPLHF
TGTGCCTGGAGTGCGACAGTTAATTCACCCCTCCACTTT
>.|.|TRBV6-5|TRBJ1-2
CASSKTGGSNYGYTF
TGTGCCAGCAGCAAAACTGGGGGTAGTAACTATGGCTACACCTTC
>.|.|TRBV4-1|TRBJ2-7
CASSHDGGEQYF
TGCGCCAGCAGCCATGATGGGGGCGAGCAGTACTTC
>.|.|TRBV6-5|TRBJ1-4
CASHGTNEKLFF
TGTGCCAGCCATGGCACTAATGAAAAACTGTTTTTT
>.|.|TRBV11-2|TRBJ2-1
CASSFSRSGNEQFF
TGTGCCAGCAGCTTCAGTAGAAGCGGGAATGAGCAGTTCTTC
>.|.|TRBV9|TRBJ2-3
CASSVGIDTQYF
TGTGCCAGCAGCGTAGGGATAGATACGCAGTATTTT
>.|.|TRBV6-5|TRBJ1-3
CASIPSASGNTIYF
TGTGCCAGCATCCCCTCAGCCTCTGGAAACACCATATATTTT
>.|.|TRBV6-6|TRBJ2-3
CASSYSGVVGTDTQYF
TGTGCCAGCAGTTACTCAGGGGTTGTCGGCACAGATACGCAGTATTTT
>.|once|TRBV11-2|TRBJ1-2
CASSIVRDLGRSGYGYTF
TGTGCCAGCAGCATAGTCCGCGATCTTGGACGGTCTGGCTATGGCTACACCTTC
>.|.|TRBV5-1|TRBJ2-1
CASSQAANYNEQFF
TGCGCCAGCAGCCAGGCTGCAAATTACAATGAGCAGTTCTTC
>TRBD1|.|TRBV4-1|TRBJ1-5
CASSQVGGQGRNQPQHF
TGCGCCAGCAGCCAAGTGGGCGGACAGGGTAGGAATCAGCCCCAGCATTTT
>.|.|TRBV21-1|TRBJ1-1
CASSKEQGGNTEAFF
TGTGCCAGCAGCAAAGAGCAGGGGGGTAACACTGAAGCTTTCTTT
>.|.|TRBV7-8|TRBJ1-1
CASSLEGSNTEAFF
TGTGCCAGCAGCTTAGAAGGGTCGAACACTGAAGCTTTCTTT
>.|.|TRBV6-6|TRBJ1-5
CASLTQAGGNQPQHF
TGTGCCAGCCTCACTCAGGCCGGGGGCAATCAGCCCCAGCATTTT